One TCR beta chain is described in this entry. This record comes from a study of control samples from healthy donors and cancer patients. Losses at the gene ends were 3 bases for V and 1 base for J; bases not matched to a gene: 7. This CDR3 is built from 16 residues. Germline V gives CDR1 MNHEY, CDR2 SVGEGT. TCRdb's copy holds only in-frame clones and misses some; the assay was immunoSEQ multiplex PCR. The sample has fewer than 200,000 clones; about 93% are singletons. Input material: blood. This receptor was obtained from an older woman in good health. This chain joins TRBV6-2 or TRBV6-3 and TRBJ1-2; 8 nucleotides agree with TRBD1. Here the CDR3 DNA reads TGTGCCAGCAGTTATGGGACAGGTGATCTTAACTATGGCTACACCTTC. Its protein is CASSYGTGDLNYGYTF.